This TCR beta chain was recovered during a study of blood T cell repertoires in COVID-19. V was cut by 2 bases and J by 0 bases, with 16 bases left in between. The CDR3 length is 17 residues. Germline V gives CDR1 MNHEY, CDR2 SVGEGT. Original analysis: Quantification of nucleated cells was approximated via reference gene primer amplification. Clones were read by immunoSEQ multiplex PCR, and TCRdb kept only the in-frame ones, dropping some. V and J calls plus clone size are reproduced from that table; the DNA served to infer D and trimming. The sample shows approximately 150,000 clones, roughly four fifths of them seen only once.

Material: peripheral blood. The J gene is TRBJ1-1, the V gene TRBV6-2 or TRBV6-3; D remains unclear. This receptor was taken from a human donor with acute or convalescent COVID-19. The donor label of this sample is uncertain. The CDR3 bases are TGTGCCAGCAGTTACAGCGGGGTCGGGGTATTGAACACTGAAGCTTTCTTT. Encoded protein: CASSYSGVGVLNTEAFF.